The 18 T cell receptor beta chains below come from one sample, sequenced in a study of Graves' ophthalmopathy and Graves' hyperthyroidism. Researchers took RNA transcripts and amplified TCR beta CDR3 regions from them. RT-PCR was first run with HTBI primers, then multiplex PCR in a second round. TCRdb reprocessed the multiplex PCR reads via MiXCR and lists one record per CDR3 protein. Found here are hundreds of thousands of distinct CDR3 sequences, about 38% of them singletons; the top ten hold 3.3%. The sample was peripheral blood. The receptors stem from an adult man with Graves' ophthalmopathy.

As to this clonotype: A read error may be the cause here, since a much bigger clone is one base away. The V call is TRBV9, the J call TRBJ1-3; D remains unclear. The CDR3 contains 15 residues. In germline, CDR1 is SGDLS, CDR2 YYNGEE. V was pared by 1 base and J by 3 bases, with 11 bases between. CDR3 in amino acids: CASSVMGGYGNTIYF. CDR3 in DNA: TGTGCCAGCAGCGTAATGGGAGGGTATGGAAACACCATATATTTT.

The gene calls are TRBV11-1 and TRBJ1-6; 7 bases are shared with TRBD1. Germline CDR1 is SGHAT and CDR2 is FQDESV (reference sequence). The CDR3 is 16 residues long. V was pared by 7 bases and J by 5 bases, with 11 bases of the junction left unmatched. This CDR3 reads CASTDRDNYNNSPLHF. In nucleotides, the CDR3 is TGTGCCAGCACAGACAGGGACAACTATAATAATTCACCCCTCCACTTT.

V and J are TRBV7-6 and TRBJ1-1, with 7 bases matching TRBD1. The CDR3 covers 15 residues. The ends lost 5 bases at V and 2 bases at J; junction bases unmatched: 8. CDR1 and CDR2 (germline): SGHVS, FNYEAQ. The CDR3 spells CASSGHRGLNTEAFF. CDR3 coding DNA: TGTGCCAGCAGCGGGCACAGGGGACTAAACACTGAAGCTTTCTTT.

Details on this clonotype: The junction and the germline gene differ at one end; a read error may be behind it. This chain joins TRBV25-1 and TRBJ1-1, with D hard to call. Germline CDR1 MGHDK, CDR2 SYGVNS. The CDR3 runs 14 residues. The CDR3 nucleotides are TGTGCCAGCAGCTCACCGGCGGCGAGCACTGAAGCTTCCTTT. Translating it yields CASSSPAASTEASF.

The chain has TRBV25-1 and TRBJ2-2; the match to TRBD2 covers 14 bases. This CDR3 has 17 residues. Trimming took 4 bases from V and 6 from J; bases not matched to a gene: 7. The germline CDR1 and CDR2 sequences are MGHDK and SYGVNS. CDR3 region: CASSANPGLAGAGELFF. In nucleotides, the CDR3 is TGTGCCAGCAGTGCCAACCCGGGACTAGCGGGAGCCGGGGAGCTGTTTTTT. Variable domain in full (rest from reference TRBV25-1 and TRBJ2-2): EADIYQTPRYLVIGTGKKITLECSQTMGHDKMYWYQQDPGMELHLIHYSYGVNSTEKGDLSSESTVSRIRTEHFPLTLESARPSHTSQYLCASSANPGLAGAGELFFGEGSRLTVL.

There are many counts of this clonotype. The genes are TRBV4-1 and TRBJ2-5; 10 nucleotides match TRBD2. Germline CDR1 MGHRA, CDR2 YSYEKL. This CDR3 has 16 residues. Unmatched junction bases numbered 8, after V lost 2 bases and J lost 5 bases. The CDR3 nucleotides read TGCGCCAGCAGCCAATACGGAACTAGCGGGGTGGAGACCCAGTACTTC. Its protein product is CASSQYGTSGVETQYF.

This chain links TRBV7-2 with TRBJ2-2, with 14 positions matching TRBD2. The germline V gene encodes CDR1 SGHTA and CDR2 FQGNSA. The CDR3 is made up of 19 amino acids. V gave up 5 bases and J gave up 7 bases; unmatched junction bases: 15. The CDR3 region is CASSQDEGLAGVVVGELFF. The CDR3 DNA reads TGTGCCAGCAGCCAAGACGAGGGACTAGCGGGAGTCGTGGTCGGGGAGCTGTTTTTT.

Comment on this clonotype: Germline and junction disagree at one end, which may indicate a read error. The V gene is TRBV7-2, the J gene TRBJ1-2; the D is unclear. CDR1 and CDR2 (germline): SGHTA, FQGNSA. This CDR3 contains 8 residues. The CDR3 region is CASSLTAF. The CDR3 DNA reads TGTGCCAGCAGCTTAACCGCCTTC.

This clonotype was seen ten or more times. The chain uses TRBV29-1 and TRBJ2-7; 7 bases agree with TRBD2. The CDR3 is 14 residues long. The germline CDR1 and CDR2 sequences are SQVTM and ANQGSEA. The ends lost 3 bases at V and 7 bases at J; junction bases unmatched: 12. The CDR3 protein is CSVEGGEGNGEQYF. The CDR3 bases are TGCAGCGTTGAGGGGGGGGAGGGGAATGGGGAGCAGTACTTC.

There are many counts of this clonotype. CDR3 in amino acids: CASSLSRKQLEAEAFF. CDR3 sequence (DNA): TGTGCCAGCAGCTTAAGTCGGAAACAGCTTGAGGCTGAAGCTTTCTTT. The chain carries TRBV7-9 and TRBJ1-1; D is uncertain. Trimming pared 2 bases from V and 6 bases from J, leaving 19 bases between. CDR1 and CDR2 from the germline V gene are SEHNR and FQNEAQ (reference sequence). This CDR3 is built from 16 residues. Supplemented by reference TRBV7-9 and TRBJ1-1, the full variable domain reads DTGVSQNPRHKITKRGQNVTFRCDPISEHNRLYWYRQTLGQGPEFLTYFQNEAQLEKSRLLSDRFSAERPKGSFSTLEIQRTEQGDSAMYLCASSLSRKQLEAEAFFGQGTRLTVV.

This clonotype was counted ten times or more. The chain combines TRBV7-9 with TRBJ2-2; 8 bases agree with TRBD1. Germline trimming cut 1 base from V and 2 bases from J; bases unmatched to any gene: 6. This CDR3 is built from 17 residues. Germline-derived CDR1 and CDR2 are SEHNR and FQNEAQ (reference sequence). CDR3 region: CASSLVGTGRNTGELFF. DNA for the CDR3: TGTGCCAGCAGCTTAGTTGGGACAGGAAGAAACACCGGGGAGCTGTTTTTT.

The chain employs TRBV5-4 and TRBJ1-4; TRBD1 agrees at 7 bases. Germline V gene data show CDR1 as SGHNT and CDR2 as YYREEE (reference sequence). The CDR3 has 14 residues. The junction had 5 bases not matched to a gene; V was cut back by 1 base and J by 8 bases. CDR3 residues: CASSLHRGEEKLFF. In DNA form, the CDR3 reads TGTGCCAGCAGCTTGCACAGGGGTGAGGAAAAACTGTTTTTT. The variable domain in full, with the rest retrieved from reference TRBV5-4 and TRBJ1-4, is ETGVTQSPTHLIKTRGQQVTLRCSSQSGHNTVSWYQQALGQGPQFIFQYYREEENGRGNFPPRFSGLQFPNYSSELNVNALELDDSALYLCASSLHRGEEKLFFGSGTQLSVL.

This clonotype showed up many times. CDR3: CASSLAQGEANVLTF. CDR3 coding DNA: TGTGCCAGCAGCTTAGCACAGGGAGAGGCCAACGTCCTGACTTTC. V gene TRBV7-9 combines with J gene TRBJ2-6, with D perhaps TRBD1 (6 bases). There are 15 residues in the CDR3. Trimming cost V 0 bases and J 6 bases, with 9 bases left between them. Germline V gene lookup returns CDR1 SEHNR and CDR2 FQNEAQ (reference sequence).

This clonotype has just one count. The CDR3 loop reads CAIQGPGLGYTF. The CDR3 DNA is TGTGCCATCCAGGGTCCAGGCTTAGGCTACACCTTC. The chain carries TRBV10-3 and TRBJ1-2; tentatively, D is TRBD1 (5 bases). Germline V gene sequence: CDR1 ENHRY, CDR2 SYGVKD. The CDR3 is 12 amino acids. V was cut by 8 bases and J by 8 bases, with 15 bases left in between.

Many counts were recorded for this clonotype. This rearrangement joins TRBV19 to TRBJ1-2; D is unresolved. Trimming left V 5 bases short and J 13 bases short, with 17 bases between. This CDR3 comprises 12 residues. Germline values: CDR1 LNHDA, CDR2 SQIVND (reference sequence). This CDR3 reads CASSEIQAAPTF. CDR3 bases: TGTGCCAGTAGTGAGATTCAGGCAGCGCCCACCTTC.

In the case of this clonotype: Given a much more abundant clone one base away, this may be a read error. This rearrangement joins TRBV2 to TRBJ1-5, with D possibly matching TRBD1 (5 bases). The germline V and J ends were trimmed by 7 bases and 2 bases, with 9 bases remaining between them. The germline V gene encodes CDR1 SNHLY and CDR2 FYNNEI. The CDR3 runs to 13 residues. The CDR3 DNA is TGTGCCAGCAAGGGGATGGGCAATCAGCCCCAGCATTTT. Translation gives CASKGMGNQPQHF.

As for this clonotype: One end of the junction varies from germline; a read error may be responsible. This rearrangement joins TRBV25-1 to TRBJ1-4; 9 nucleotides align to TRBD1. Germline V lookup: CDR1 MGHDK, CDR2 SYGVNS. This CDR3 spans 17 amino acids. The CDR3 reads CASRGNSPGQGGEKLLF. In DNA form, the CDR3 reads TGTGCCAGCAGGGGGAACAGTCCGGGACAGGGTGGTGAAAAACTGCTTTTT.

V and J are TRBV29-1 and TRBJ1-1; D unclear. The CDR3 spans 11 residues. Deletions cut 4 bases from V and 7 bases from J, with 10 bases between. CDR1 is SQVTM, CDR2 ANQGSEA, per germline. CDR3 sequence: CSVGGDVEAFF. CDR3 DNA: TGCAGCGTTGGTGGGGATGTTGAAGCTTTCTTT.